Shown below are 24 T cell receptor beta chains from a single sample sequenced in a study of blood T cell repertoires in COVID-19 (dated by TCRdb to 2018 to 2020). Library construction relied on the immunoSEQ multiplex PCR assay. This is the immuneACCESS table as TCRdb keeps it, with only in-frame sequences that have V and J called. A part of the clones is gone; compared with another copy, unresolved V genes explain less than half, and the rest is unexplained. The sample table contains about 130,000 clones; only one count was recorded for less than 90% of them. Clones ranked in the top ten supply about 2.5% of the sample. The sequencing sample was made of PBMCs or T cells enriched from blood (not recorded which). These receptors were taken from a woman in her forties or fifties who had recovered from COVID-19.

This sequence joins TRBV5-6 and TRBJ2-3, with D tentatively TRBD1 (6 bases). V was trimmed by 1 base and J by 0 bases, leaving 21 bases between them. Germline loops: CDR1 SGHDT, CDR2 YYEEEE. The CDR3 extends over 19 amino acids. In DNA form, the CDR3 reads TGTGCCAGCAGCTTGTTTGTTTTCGTGGGGGCGCCTAGCACAGATACGCAGTATTTT. This codes for CASSLFVFVGAPSTDTQYF.

The CDR3 is CASSSTGYVTGELFF. Here the CDR3 DNA reads TGCGCCAGCAGCTCGACAGGGTATGTCACCGGGGAGCTGTTTTTT. The chain carries TRBV5-1 and TRBJ2-2; 7 nucleotides agree with TRBD1. The V and J ends lost 3 bases and 4 bases, in that order; junction bases with no gene match: 6. This CDR3 is built from 15 residues. Germline assignment: CDR1 SGHRS and CDR2 YFSETQ.

The V and J genes are TRBV27 and TRBJ1-6; the match to TRBD1 covers 7 bases. With 4 bases clipped from V and 15 bases from J, the junction kept 9 bases outside the gene matches. This CDR3 is 13 amino acids long. Looked up from germline, CDR1 is MNHEY and CDR2 is SMNVEV (reference sequence). The CDR3 region is CASSWDSWKRLHF. The DNA of the CDR3 is TGTGCCAGCAGTTGGGACAGTTGGAAACGCCTCCACTTT.

The V and J genes are TRBV6-2 or TRBV6-3 and TRBJ1-5; D is perhaps TRBD1 (6 bases). The V end lost 6 bases, the J end lost 2 bases, and 14 bases lay between the germline ends. From germline, CDR1 is MNHEY and CDR2 SVGEGT. The length of the CDR3 is 15 residues. The CDR3 region is CASSSQGLGNQPQHF. CDR3 nucleotide sequence: TGTGCCAGCAGCTCTCAGGGGTTGGGCAATCAGCCCCAGCATTTT.

V usage is TRBV19 and J usage is TRBJ2-7; TRBD1 matches 10 bases. V shed 1 base, J shed 3 bases, and the junction held 3 bases outside the gene matches. The CDR3 extends over 15 amino acids. Germline loops: CDR1 LNHDA, CDR2 SQIVND (reference sequence). The CDR3 DNA follows: TGTGCCAGTAGTATAGGCGGGACAGGGGTCTACGAGCAGTACTTC. Its translation is CASSIGGTGVYEQYF.

The chain combines TRBV9 with TRBJ2-7; tentatively, D is TRBD2 (6 bases). The CDR3 has 13 amino acids. V was cut by 3 bases and J by 6 bases, with 13 bases left in between. Germline V gene lookup returns CDR1 SGDLS and CDR2 YYNGEE. The CDR3 nucleotides read TGTGCCAGCAGCGAGCGGGCCGGATCCGAGCAGTACTTC. This sequence encodes CASSERAGSEQYF.

The chain has TRBV11-3 and TRBJ2-4; weak D call: TRBD2 (6 bases). CDR1 and CDR2 from the germline V gene are SGHNT and YENEEA. The length of the CDR3 is 14 residues. With 5 bases removed from V and 0 bases from J, the gap between germline ends came to 8 bases. The CDR3 sequence is CASSAGLAKNIQYF. The CDR3 DNA is TGTGCCAGCAGCGCGGGACTAGCCAAAAACATTCAGTACTTC.

The V gene is TRBV20-1, the J gene TRBJ2-3, with D possibly being TRBD1 (6 bases). The CDR3 is 14 residues long. The germline V gene encodes CDR1 DFQATT and CDR2 SNEGSKA (reference sequence). V shed 3 bases and J shed 2 bases, with 12 bases lying between them. The CDR3 bases are TGCAGTGCTAGTAGGGGGTTCTTCACAGATACGCAGTATTTT. Translated: CSASRGFFTDTQYF.

The J gene is TRBJ1-2, the V gene TRBV28; D unresolved. Trimming removed 7 bases at V and 8 bases at J, with 17 bases between. Germline-derived CDR1 and CDR2 are MDHEN and SYDVKM. CDR3 size: 13 residues. CDR3 nucleotides: TGTGCCAGCACCCCCTCCGGGGAAAAGGGCTACACCTTC. Encoded protein: CASTPSGEKGYTF.

This clone was found a few times. J is TRBJ1-2 and V is TRBV5-6; 9 bases match TRBD1. The germline CDR1 and CDR2 sequences are SGHDT and YYEEEE. This CDR3 comprises 12 residues. The trim removed 5 bases at V and 8 bases at J, leaving 4 bases unmatched. CDR3 in amino acids: CASRHRGRGYTF. CDR3 nucleotide sequence: TGTGCCAGCAGGCACAGGGGGCGAGGCTACACCTTC.

The gene calls are TRBV7-3 and TRBJ1-1; no clear D gene. The V end lost 1 base, the J end lost 5 bases, and 11 bases lay between the germline ends. CDR3 length: 14 residues. Per germline, CDR1 SGHTA and CDR2 FQGTGA. For the CDR3, the DNA is TGTGCCAGCAGCTTAAGTTTAGGAGGAACTGAAGCTTTCTTT. This codes for CASSLSLGGTEAFF. Together with reference TRBV7-3 and TRBJ1-1, the CDR3 gives the full variable domain: GAGVSQTPSNKVTEKGKYVELRCDPISGHTALYWYRQSLGQGPEFLIYFQGTGAADDSGLPNDRFFAVRPEGSVSTLKIQRTERGDSAVYLCASSLSLGGTEAFFGQGTRLTVV.

This chain links TRBV4-1 with TRBJ1-6; 12 nucleotides agree with TRBD1. This CDR3 spans 18 amino acids. Per germline, CDR1 MGHRA and CDR2 YSYEKL. The V and J ends lost 0 bases and 6 bases, in that order; junction bases with no gene match: 6. The CDR3 DNA reads TGCGCCAGCAGCCAAGATTCCGGGACAGGGGGCTTTAATTCACCCCTCCACTTT. Residues: CASSQDSGTGGFNSPLHF.

The CDR3 DNA sequence: TGTGCCAGCTCATCGACACAGAACACTGAAGCTTTCTTT. Amino acids: CASSSTQNTEAFF. J is TRBJ1-1 and V is TRBV18; D is uncertain. V lost 5 bases and J lost 1, with 8 bases in between. Germline V lookup: CDR1 KGHSH, CDR2 LQKENI. This CDR3 is 13 amino acids long.

In nucleotides, the CDR3 is TGTGCCAGCAGCCGACAGGGGGCCAGCACCGGGGAGCTGTTTTTT. Its translation is CASSRQGASTGELFF. V is TRBV6-2 or TRBV6-3 and J is TRBJ2-2, with 10 bases lining up with TRBD1. The length of the CDR3 is 15 residues. In germline, CDR1 is MNHEY, CDR2 SVGEGT. The trim removed 6 bases at V and 4 bases at J, leaving 5 bases unmatched.

The chain has TRBV3-1 (or the pseudogene TRBV3-2) and TRBJ2-3; 8 positions agree with TRBD2. Trimming removed 0 bases from V and 0 bases from J; junction bases left unmatched: 8. CDR3 length equals 18 residues. CDR1 is LGHDT, CDR2 YNNKEL, per germline (reference sequence). For the CDR3, the DNA is TGTGCCAGCAGCCAAGATTCAGCGGGGGTGACTAGCACAGATACGCAGTATTTT. This gives the protein CASSQDSAGVTSTDTQYF.

The chain links TRBV28 to TRBJ1-1; 10 bases agree with TRBD1. Germline V gives CDR1 MDHEN, CDR2 SYDVKM. The CDR3 is 12 amino acids. Trimming at V came to 8 bases and at J to 4 bases, leaving 1 base not matched to a gene. The DNA for the CDR3 is TGTGCCAGCGGGGACAGGGGCACTGAAGCTTTCTTT. Encoded protein: CASGDRGTEAFF.

The chain employs TRBV5-4 and TRBJ2-3, with unresolved D. The CDR3 runs 16 residues. CDR1 and CDR2 (germline): SGHNT, YYREEE (reference sequence). V shed 3 bases and J shed 1 base, with 15 bases lying between them. CDR3 bases: TGTGCCAGCAGCTGGGTGGAGCAATACCGCACAGATACGCAGTATTTT. Its protein product is CASSWVEQYRTDTQYF. The entire variable domain, with the rest obtained from reference TRBV5-4 and TRBJ2-3, is as follows: ETGVTQSPTHLIKTRGQQVTLRCSSQSGHNTVSWYQQALGQGPQFIFQYYREEENGRGNFPPRFSGLQFPNYSSELNVNALELDDSALYLCASSWVEQYRTDTQYFGPGTRLTVL.

The CDR3 DNA reads as TGTGCCATCAGTCCTACAGGGGGAGACACTGAAGCTTTCTTT. It codes for CAISPTGGDTEAFF. The V gene is TRBV10-3, the J gene TRBJ1-1; 8 bases line up with TRBD1. Trimming cost V 5 bases and J 3 bases; bases outside gene matches: 5. The CDR3 has 14 residues. Per the germline V gene, CDR1 is ENHRY and CDR2 is SYGVKD.

The chain employs TRBV5-5 and TRBJ2-4; TRBD1 matches 10 bases. Germline V gene sequence: CDR1 SGHKS, CDR2 YYEKEE (reference sequence). The CDR3 extends over 14 amino acids. Unmatched junction bases numbered 5, after V lost 3 bases and J lost 8 bases. The CDR3 nucleotides are TGTGCCAGCAGCTCCGGACAGGGGGTGGACATTCAGTACTTC. Amino acid sequence: CASSSGQGVDIQYF. The entire variable domain, with the rest obtained from reference TRBV5-5 and TRBJ2-4, is as follows: DAGVTQSPTHLIKTRGQQVTLRCSPISGHKSVSWYQQVLGQGPQFIFQYYEKEERGRGNFPDRFSARQFPNYSSELNVNALLLGDSALYLCASSSGQGVDIQYFGAGTRLSVL.

The chain uses TRBV6-2 or TRBV6-3 and TRBJ2-3; 8 bases are shared with TRBD1. V was pared by 4 bases and J by 4 bases, with 4 bases of the junction left unmatched. The CDR3 totals 14 residues. Germline V CDR1 and CDR2: MNHEY, SVGEGT. The CDR3 spells CASSWWTGSDTQYF. CDR3 coding DNA: TGTGCCAGCAGTTGGTGGACAGGGTCAGATACGCAGTATTTT.

The V gene is TRBV10-1, the J gene TRBJ1-1; TRBD1 matches at 7 bases. The CDR3 covers 15 residues. CDR1 and CDR2 from the germline V gene are WNHNN and SYGVQD (reference sequence). V lost 0 bases to trimming and J lost 7 bases; unmatched junction nucleotides: 8. CDR3 loop: CASSESSRGWDEAFF. The CDR3 coding sequence is TGCGCCAGCAGTGAGTCCAGCAGGGGGTGGGATGAAGCTTTCTTT.

The J gene is TRBJ2-3, the V gene TRBV12-5, with 8 bases aligning to TRBD2. V gave up 0 bases and J gave up 4 bases; unmatched junction bases: 18. This CDR3 comprises 20 residues. The germline V gene has CDR1 LGHNT and CDR2 FRNRAP. The CDR3 DNA is TGTGCTAGTGGTTTGGTACGGTATGGCGGGGGGAAAACCCCTCCAGATACGCAGTATTTT. It translates to CASGLVRYGGGKTPPDTQYF.

This chain connects TRBV27 to TRBJ1-2; D gene uncertain. Germline CDR1 reads MNHEY; CDR2 reads SMNVEV (reference sequence). V was pared by 6 bases and J by 7 bases, with 18 bases between. The CDR3 is 14 residues long. CDR3 nucleotides: TGTGCCAGCAGCGGAGATACTCTGAGAGGTGGCTACACCTTC. Amino acid sequence: CASSGDTLRGGYTF.

The chain uses TRBV7-3 and TRBJ2-1; maybe TRBD2 (6 bases). Trimming took 3 bases from V and 1 from J, leaving 7 bases between them. Germline V gene sequence: CDR1 SGHTA, CDR2 FQGTGA. The CDR3 length is 14 residues. DNA of the CDR3: TGTGCCAGCAGCTTGGGGGGATCCTACAATGAGCAGTTCTTC. This sequence encodes CASSLGGSYNEQFF.